This T cell receptor (beta chain) was identified in a study of tissue T cells after allogeneic stem cell transplantation. Study results and limitations: Only a limited share of tissue TCRs appeared in blood or spleen. Within patients, tissue anatomy strongly shaped TCR repertoire composition. Across patients, clones rarely overlapped, yet motif clusters were shared tissue-specifically.

This clone has a handful of counts. Its antigen is as yet unknown. The germline and genes are mouse ones. The repertoire was sequenced with immunoSEQ multiplex PCR; TCRdb's copy has only in-frame clones and lacks some. The table lists 6,400 or so clones, 45% to 50% of them singletons. Specified time point: mouse harvest day 7 after allogeneic transplant. The graft held 10^6 splenic CD5+ T cells and 10^7 T-cell-depleted bone marrow cells. Mice had MHC-mismatched B6 into BALB/c GVHD, sampled day 7 or 14. Sequences were obtained from lymph node tissue. The clonotype originates from a female BALB/c mouse given C57BL/6 T cells with graft-versus-host disease after an allogeneic hematopoietic cell transplant.

The CDR3 bases that were read are TGTGCCAGCAGTCTGTCAGGGGTAGACACCCAGTAC. Protein: CASSLSGVDTQY. The whole CDR3 is CASSLSGVDTQYF. The chain couples TRBV26 to TRBJ2-5; D may be TRBD1 (5 bases). The read terminates 1 residue before the CDR3 end, so the remaining end is supplied by the germline J gene. CDR1 is KGHPV and CDR2 is FQNQEV in the germline V gene (reference sequence). The CDR3 runs to 13 residues. V was shortened by 0 bases and J by 5 bases, with 6 bases between the two germline ends.